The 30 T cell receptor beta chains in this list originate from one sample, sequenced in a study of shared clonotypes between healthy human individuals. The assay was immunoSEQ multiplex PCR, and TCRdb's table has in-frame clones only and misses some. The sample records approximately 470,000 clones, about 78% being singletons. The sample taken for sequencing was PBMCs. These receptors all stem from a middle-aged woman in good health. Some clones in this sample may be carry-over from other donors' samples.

CDR3 DNA: TGTGCCAGCAGTTTACGCGGGAGGGCCGCCGGGGAGCTGTTTTTT. Its translation is CASSLRGRAAGELFF. The chain joins TRBV28 to TRBJ2-2; 9 positions match TRBD2. The V gene's germline CDR1 is MDHEN and CDR2 SYDVKM. V shed 2 bases, J shed 6 bases, and the junction held 4 bases outside the gene matches. This CDR3 contains 15 residues.

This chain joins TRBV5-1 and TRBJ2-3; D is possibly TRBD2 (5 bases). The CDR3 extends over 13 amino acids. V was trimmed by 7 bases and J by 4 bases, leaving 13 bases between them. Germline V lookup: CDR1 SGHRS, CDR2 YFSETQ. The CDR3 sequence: CASRDQRADTQYF. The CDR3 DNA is TGCGCCAGCCGTGATCAGAGGGCAGATACGCAGTATTTT.

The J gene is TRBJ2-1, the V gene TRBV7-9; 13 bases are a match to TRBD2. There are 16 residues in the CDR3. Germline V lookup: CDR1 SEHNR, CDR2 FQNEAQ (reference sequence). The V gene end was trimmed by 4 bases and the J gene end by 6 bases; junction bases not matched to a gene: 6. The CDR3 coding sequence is TGTGCCAGCAGCTCTCCAGGACTAGCGGGAGCCAATGAGCAGTTCTTC. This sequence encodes CASSSPGLAGANEQFF.

CDR3 region: CASSESPVAGGANEQFF. As DNA, the CDR3 is TGCGCCAGCAGTGAGTCGCCAGTAGCGGGAGGGGCCAATGAGCAGTTCTTC. The rearrangement joins TRBV10-1 to TRBJ2-1, with 11 bases fitting TRBD2. V lost 0 bases to trimming and J lost 6 bases; unmatched junction nucleotides: 7. The CDR3 length is 17 residues. Looked up from germline, CDR1 is WNHNN and CDR2 is SYGVQD (reference sequence).

For the CDR3, the DNA is TGCGCCAGCAGCTTGGTAGGAGTCTGGAGGGATTGGGAAGTTTCGCCCCTCCACTTT. This gives the protein CASSLVGVWRDWEVSPLHF. This chain connects TRBV5-1 to TRBJ1-6; no reliable D call. The CDR3 runs to 19 residues. Trimming shortened V by 0 bases and J by 13 bases, and 29 bases separated the two germline ends. Germline V gene lookup returns CDR1 SGHRS and CDR2 YFSETQ.

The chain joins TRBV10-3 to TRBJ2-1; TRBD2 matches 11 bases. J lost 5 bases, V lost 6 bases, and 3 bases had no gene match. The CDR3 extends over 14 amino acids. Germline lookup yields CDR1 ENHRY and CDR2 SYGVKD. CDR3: CAISGTSGDNEQFF. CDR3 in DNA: TGTGCCATCAGCGGGACTAGCGGCGACAATGAGCAGTTCTTC.

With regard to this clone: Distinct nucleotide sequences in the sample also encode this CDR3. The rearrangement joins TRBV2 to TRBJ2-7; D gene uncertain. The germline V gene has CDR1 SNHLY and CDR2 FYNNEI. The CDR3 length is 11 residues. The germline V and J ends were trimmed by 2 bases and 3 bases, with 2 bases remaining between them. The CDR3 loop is CASSEYYEQYF. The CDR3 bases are TGTGCCAGCAGTGAATACTACGAGCAGTACTTC.

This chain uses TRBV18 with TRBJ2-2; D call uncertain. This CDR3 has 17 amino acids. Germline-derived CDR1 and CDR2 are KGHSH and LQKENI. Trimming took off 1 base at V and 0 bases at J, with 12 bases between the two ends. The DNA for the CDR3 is TGTGCCAGCTCACCACGGGCAGACTCCGCGAACACCGGGGAGCTGTTTTTT. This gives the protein CASSPRADSANTGELFF.

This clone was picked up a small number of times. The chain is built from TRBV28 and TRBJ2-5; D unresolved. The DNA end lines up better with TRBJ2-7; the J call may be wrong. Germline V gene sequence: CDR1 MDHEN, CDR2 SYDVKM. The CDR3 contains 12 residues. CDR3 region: CASSLWPDEQYF. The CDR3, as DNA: TGTGCCAGCAGTTTATGGCCCGACGAGCAGTACTTC.

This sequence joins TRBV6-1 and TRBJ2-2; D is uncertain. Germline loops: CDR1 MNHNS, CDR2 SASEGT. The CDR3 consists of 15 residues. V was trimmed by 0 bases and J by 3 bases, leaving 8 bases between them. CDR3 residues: CASSEAVGYTGELFF. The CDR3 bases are TGTGCCAGCAGTGAAGCTGTGGGGTACACCGGGGAGCTGTTTTTT.

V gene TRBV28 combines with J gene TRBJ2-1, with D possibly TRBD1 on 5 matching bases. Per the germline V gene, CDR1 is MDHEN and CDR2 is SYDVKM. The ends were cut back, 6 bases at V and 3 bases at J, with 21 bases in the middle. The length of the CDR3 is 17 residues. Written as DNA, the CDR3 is TGTGCCAGCAGAAACGACAGAAGGGAAGAGTACTACAATGAGCAGTTCTTC. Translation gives CASRNDRREEYYNEQFF.

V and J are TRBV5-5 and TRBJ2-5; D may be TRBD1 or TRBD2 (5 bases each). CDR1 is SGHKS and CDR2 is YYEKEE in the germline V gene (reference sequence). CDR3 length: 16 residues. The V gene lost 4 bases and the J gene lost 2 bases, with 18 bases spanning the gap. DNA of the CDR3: TGTGCCAGCAGCCTGGTCCCGGGACGGTCTCAAGAGACCCAGTACTTC. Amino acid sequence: CASSLVPGRSQETQYF.

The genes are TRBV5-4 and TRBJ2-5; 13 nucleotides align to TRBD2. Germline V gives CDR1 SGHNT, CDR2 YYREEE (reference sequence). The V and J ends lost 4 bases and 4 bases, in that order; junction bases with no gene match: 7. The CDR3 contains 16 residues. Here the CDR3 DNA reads TGTGCCAGCAGCGCCACTAGCGGGAGGGCCGGAGAGACCCAGTACTTC. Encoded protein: CASSATSGRAGETQYF.

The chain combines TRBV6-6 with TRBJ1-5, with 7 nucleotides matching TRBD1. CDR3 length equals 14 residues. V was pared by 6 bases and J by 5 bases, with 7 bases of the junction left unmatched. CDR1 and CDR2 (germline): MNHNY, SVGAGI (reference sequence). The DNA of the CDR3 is TGTGCCAGCAGCGAGCAGGGGGTTTATCAGCCCCAGCATTTT. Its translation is CASSEQGVYQPQHF.

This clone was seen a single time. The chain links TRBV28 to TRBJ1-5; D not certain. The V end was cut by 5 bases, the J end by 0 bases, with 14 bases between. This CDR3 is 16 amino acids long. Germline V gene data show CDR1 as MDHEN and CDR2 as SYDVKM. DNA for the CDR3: TGTGCCAGCAGTCTCTATCGGACCCTTAGCAATCAGCCCCAGCATTTT. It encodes CASSLYRTLSNQPQHF.

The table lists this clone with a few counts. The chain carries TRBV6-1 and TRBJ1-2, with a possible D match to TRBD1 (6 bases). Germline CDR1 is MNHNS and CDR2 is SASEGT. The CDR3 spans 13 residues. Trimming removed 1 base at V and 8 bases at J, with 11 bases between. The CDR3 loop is CASSEGQAEGYTF. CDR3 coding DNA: TGTGCCAGCAGTGAAGGACAGGCAGAAGGCTACACCTTC.

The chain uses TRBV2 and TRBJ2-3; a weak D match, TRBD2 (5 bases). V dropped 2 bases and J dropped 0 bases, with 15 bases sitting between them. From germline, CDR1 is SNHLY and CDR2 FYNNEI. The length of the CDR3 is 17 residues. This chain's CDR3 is CASSERWRKTSTDTQYF. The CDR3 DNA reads TGTGCCAGCAGTGAAAGGTGGAGGAAAACTAGCACAGATACGCAGTATTTT.

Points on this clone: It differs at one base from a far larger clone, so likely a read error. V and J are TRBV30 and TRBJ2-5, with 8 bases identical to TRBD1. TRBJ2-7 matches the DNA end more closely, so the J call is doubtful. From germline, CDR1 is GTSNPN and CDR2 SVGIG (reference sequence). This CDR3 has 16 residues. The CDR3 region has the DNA TGTGCCTGGAGTGCCTTGACAGGGGTCTACCCCTACGAGCAGTACTTC. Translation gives CAWSALTGVYPYEQYF.

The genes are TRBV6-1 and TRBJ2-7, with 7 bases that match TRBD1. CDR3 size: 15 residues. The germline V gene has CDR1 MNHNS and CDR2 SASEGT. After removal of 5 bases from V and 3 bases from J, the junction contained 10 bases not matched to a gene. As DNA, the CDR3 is TGTGCCAGCAGTACACCTCTCAGGGGGTACTACGAGCAGTACTTC. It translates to CASSTPLRGYYEQYF.

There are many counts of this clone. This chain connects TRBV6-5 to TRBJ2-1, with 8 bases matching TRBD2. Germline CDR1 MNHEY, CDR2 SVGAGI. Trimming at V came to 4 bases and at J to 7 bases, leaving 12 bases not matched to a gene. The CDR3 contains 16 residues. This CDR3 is CASSSPRSGRLNEQFF. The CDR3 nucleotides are TGTGCCAGCAGTTCCCCTCGCAGCGGGAGACTGAATGAGCAGTTCTTC.

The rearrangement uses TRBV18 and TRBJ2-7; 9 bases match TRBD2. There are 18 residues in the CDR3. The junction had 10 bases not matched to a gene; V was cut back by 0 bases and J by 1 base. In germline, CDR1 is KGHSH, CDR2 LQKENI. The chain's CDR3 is CASSPPRMRTSASYEQYF. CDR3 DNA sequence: TGTGCCAGCTCACCACCTCGGATGCGGACTAGCGCATCCTACGAGCAGTACTTC.

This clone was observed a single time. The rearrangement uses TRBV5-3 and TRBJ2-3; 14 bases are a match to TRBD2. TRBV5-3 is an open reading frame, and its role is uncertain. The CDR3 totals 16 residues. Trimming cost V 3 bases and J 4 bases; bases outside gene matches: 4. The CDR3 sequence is CARSSGTSGRPDTQYF. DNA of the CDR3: TGTGCCAGAAGCTCCGGGACTAGCGGGAGACCAGATACGCAGTATTTT.

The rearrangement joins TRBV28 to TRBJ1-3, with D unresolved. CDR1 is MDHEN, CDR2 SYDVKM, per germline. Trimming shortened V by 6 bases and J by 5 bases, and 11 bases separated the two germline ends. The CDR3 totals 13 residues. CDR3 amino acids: CASSPNGRNTIYF. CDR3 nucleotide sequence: TGTGCCAGCAGCCCCAACGGACGAAACACCATATATTTT.

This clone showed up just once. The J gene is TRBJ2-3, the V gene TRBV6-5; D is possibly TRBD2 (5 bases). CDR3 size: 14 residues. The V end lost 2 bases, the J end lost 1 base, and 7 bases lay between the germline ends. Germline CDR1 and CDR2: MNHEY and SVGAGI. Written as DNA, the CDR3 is TGTGCCAGCAGTTACGGGAGAGGCACAGATACGCAGTATTTT. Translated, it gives CASSYGRGTDTQYF.

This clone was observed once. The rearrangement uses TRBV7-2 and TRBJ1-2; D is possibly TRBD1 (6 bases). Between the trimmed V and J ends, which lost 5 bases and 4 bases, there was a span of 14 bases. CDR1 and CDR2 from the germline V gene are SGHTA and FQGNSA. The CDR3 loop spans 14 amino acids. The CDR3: CASSPVAGAYGYTF. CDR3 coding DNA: TGTGCCAGCAGCCCCGTTGCAGGGGCCTATGGCTACACCTTC.

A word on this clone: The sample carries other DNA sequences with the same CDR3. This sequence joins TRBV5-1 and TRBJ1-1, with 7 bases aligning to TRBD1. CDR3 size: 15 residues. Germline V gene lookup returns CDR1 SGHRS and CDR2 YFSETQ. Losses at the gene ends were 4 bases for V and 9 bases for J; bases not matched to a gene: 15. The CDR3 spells CASSQSGLTGDKAFF. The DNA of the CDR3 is TGCGCCAGCAGCCAATCCGGTCTTACAGGGGATAAAGCTTTCTTT. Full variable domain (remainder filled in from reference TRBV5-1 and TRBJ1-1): KAGVTQTPRYLIKTRGQQVTLSCSPISGHRSVSWYQQTPGQGLQFLFEYFSETQRNKGNFPGRFSGRQFSNSRSEMNVSTLELGDSALYLCASSQSGLTGDKAFFGQGTRLTVV.

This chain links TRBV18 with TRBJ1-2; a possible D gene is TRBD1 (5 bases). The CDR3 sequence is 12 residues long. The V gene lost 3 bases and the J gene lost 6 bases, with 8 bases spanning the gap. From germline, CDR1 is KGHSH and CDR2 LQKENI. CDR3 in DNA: TGTGCCAGCTCACCGGGAGGGGATGGCTACACCTTC. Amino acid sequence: CASSPGGDGYTF.

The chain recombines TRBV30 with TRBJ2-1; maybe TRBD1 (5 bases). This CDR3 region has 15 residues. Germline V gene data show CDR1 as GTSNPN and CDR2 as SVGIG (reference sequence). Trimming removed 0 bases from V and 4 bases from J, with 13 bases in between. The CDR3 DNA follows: TGTGCCTGGAGTGTACGGCAGGGTCCATACAATGAGCAGTTCTTC. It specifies CAWSVRQGPYNEQFF.

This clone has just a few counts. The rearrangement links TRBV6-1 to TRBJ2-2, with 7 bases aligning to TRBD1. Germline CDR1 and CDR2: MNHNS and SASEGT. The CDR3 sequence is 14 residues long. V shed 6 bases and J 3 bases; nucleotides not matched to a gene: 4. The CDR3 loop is CASRSTGDTGELFF. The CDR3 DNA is TGTGCCAGCAGGTCAACAGGGGACACCGGGGAGCTGTTTTTT.

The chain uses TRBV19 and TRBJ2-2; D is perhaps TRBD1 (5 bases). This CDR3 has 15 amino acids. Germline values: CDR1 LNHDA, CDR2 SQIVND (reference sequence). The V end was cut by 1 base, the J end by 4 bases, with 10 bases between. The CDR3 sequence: CASSIAQGSTGELFF. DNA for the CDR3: TGTGCCAGTAGTATAGCCCAGGGAAGCACCGGGGAGCTGTTTTTT.